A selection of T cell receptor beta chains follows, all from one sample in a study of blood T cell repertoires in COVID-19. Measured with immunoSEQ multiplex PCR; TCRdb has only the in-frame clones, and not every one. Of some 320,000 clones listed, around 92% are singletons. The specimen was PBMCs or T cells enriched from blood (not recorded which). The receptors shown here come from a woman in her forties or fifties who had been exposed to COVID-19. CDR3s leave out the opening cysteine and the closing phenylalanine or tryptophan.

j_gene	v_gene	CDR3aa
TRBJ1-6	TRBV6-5	ASSYENTINSPLH
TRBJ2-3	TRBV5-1	ASSPTGARTDTQY
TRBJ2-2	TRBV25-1	ASSRTGHTGELF
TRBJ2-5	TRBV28	ASSLASGMETQY
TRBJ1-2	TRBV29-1	SVEDLPRGGYT
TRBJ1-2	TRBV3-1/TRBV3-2	ASSLGQASYT
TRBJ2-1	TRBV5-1	ASSLGYPGQGVEQF
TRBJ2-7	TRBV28	ASSYPGQGGGEQY
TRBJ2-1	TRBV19	ASSPTGSEQF
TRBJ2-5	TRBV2	ASSDRGLDQETQY
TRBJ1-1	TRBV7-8	ASSRERMNTEAF
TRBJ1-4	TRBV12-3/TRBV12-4	AVRAGMGEKLF
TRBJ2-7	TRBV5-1	ASSLVQAGYEQY
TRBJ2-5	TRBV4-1	ASSRGLEQETQY
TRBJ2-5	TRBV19	ASSIHLAGAGETQY
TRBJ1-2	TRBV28	ASSIGTGAHYGYT
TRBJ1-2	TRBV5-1	ASSPADRDRASGYT
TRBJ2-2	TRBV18	ASSLLAGTGELF
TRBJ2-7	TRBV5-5	ASSWGQRGTSYEQY
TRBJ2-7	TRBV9	ASSARQGPYEQY
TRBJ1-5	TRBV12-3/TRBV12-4	ASSLPGNQPQH
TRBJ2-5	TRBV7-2	ASTTGTAGTQY
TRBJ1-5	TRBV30	AWSNPTVGGGRYSNQPQH
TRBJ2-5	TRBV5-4	ASSSGTGGYQETQY
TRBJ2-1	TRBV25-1	ASRGSGGAYNEQF
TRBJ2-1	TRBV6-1	ASSVLAGTTYNEQF
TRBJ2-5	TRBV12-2	ASHLLEETQY
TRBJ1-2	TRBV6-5	ASRNRRTNYGYT
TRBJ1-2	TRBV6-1	ASSEIGRDGGYT
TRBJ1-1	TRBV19	ASRARGENTEAF
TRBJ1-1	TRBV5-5	ASSLVYRNTEAF
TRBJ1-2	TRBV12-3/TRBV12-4	ASSQTETYGYT
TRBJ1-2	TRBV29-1	SVEENTYGYT
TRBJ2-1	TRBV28	ASNERGRGKPVGF
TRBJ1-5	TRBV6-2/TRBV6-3	ASSKITLVGGNQPQH